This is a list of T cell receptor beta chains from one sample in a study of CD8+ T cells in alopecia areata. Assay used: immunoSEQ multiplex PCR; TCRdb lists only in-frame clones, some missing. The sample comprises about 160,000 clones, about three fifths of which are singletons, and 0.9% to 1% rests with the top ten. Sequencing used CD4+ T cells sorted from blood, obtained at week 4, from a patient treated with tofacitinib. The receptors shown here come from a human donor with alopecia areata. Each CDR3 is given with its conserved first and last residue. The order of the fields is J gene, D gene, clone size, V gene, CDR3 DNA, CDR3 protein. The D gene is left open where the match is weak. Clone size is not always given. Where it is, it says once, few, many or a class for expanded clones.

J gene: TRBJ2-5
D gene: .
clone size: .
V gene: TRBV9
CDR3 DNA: TGTGCCAGCAGCCGCCCAGGGGAGACCCAGTACTTC
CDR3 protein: CASSRPGETQYF

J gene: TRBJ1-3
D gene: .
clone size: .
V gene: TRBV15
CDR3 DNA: TGTGCCACCAGCAGAGAGGCAGGGGATAGCACCATATATTTT
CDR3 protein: CATSREAGDSTIYF

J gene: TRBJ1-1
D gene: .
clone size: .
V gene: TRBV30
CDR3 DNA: TGTGCCTGGAGTGTAGGAGGTCCGCTTGAAGCTTTCTTT
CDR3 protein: CAWSVGGPLEAFF

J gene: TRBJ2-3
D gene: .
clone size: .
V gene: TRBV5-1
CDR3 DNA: TGCGCCAGCAGCTTGGGAGGGGCAGATACGCAGTATTTT
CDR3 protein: CASSLGGADTQYF

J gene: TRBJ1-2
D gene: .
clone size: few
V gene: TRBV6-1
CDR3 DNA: TGTGCCAGCAGTGATGGAGTCTATGGCTACACCTTC
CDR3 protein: CASSDGVYGYTF

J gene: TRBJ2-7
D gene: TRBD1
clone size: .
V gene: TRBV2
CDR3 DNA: TGTGCCAGCTCCGGGACAGGGCACGAGCAGTACTTC
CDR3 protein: CASSGTGHEQYF

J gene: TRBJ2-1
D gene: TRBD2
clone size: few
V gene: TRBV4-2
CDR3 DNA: TGTGCCAGCAGCCTCCTCGGGGCGGGGGGAGGTAATGAGCAGTTCTTC
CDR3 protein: CASSLLGAGGGNEQFF

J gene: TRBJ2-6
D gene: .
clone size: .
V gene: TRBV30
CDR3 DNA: TGTGCCTGGGCCAGGAGCAACGTCCTGACTTTC
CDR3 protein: CAWARSNVLTF

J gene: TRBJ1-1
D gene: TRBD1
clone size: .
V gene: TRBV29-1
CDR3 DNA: TGCAGCGTAAGGACAGGGCCCAAAGCTTTCTTT
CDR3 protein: CSVRTGPKAFF

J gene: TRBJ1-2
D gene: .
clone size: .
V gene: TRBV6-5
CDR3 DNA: TGTGCCAGCAGGTCGGGACTTGGCTACACCTTC
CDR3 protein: CASRSGLGYTF

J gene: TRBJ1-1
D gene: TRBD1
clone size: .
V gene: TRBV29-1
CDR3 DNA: TGCAGCGTGCTCGGACAGGGAGAAGCTTTCTTT
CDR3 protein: CSVLGQGEAFF

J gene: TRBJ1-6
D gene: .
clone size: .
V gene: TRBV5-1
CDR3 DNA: TGCGCCAGCAGACCTAATAGAAATAAGGGTTCACCCCTCCACTTT
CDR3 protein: CASRPNRNKGSPLHF

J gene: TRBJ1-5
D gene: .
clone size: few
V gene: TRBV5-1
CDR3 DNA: TGCGCCAGCAGCTTGGTTGGCAATCCTAATCAGCCCCAGCATTTT
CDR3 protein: CASSLVGNPNQPQHF

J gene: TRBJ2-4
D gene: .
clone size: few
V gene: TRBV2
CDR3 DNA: TGTGCCAGCAGTGATGGGGTCAAAAACATTCAGTACTTC
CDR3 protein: CASSDGVKNIQYF

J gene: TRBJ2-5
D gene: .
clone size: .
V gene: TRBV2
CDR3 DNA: TGTGCCAGCCGGGACCTACAAGAGACCCAGTACTTC
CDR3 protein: CASRDLQETQYF

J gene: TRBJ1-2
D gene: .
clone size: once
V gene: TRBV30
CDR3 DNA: TGTGCCTGGACCAGGGAAGACTATGGCTACACCTTC
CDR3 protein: CAWTREDYGYTF

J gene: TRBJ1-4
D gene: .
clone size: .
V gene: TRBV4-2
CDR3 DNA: TGTGCCAGCAGAACCACAGGGTCGTCAACTAATGAAAAACTGTTTTTT
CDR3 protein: CASRTTGSSTNEKLFF

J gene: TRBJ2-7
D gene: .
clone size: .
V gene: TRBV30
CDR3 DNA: TGTGCCTGGACTGCAGGGCGACAAACCTACGAGCAGTACTTC
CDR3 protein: CAWTAGRQTYEQYF

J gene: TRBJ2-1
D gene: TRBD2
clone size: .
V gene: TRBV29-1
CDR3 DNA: TGCAGCGTCTCTAGCGGGGGGGCCTTCAATGAGCAGTTCTTC
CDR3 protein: CSVSSGGAFNEQFF

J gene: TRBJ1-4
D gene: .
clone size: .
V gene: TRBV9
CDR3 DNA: TGTGCCAGCAGCGTAGAAGGGGCGGGTGAAAAACTGTTTTTT
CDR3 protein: CASSVEGAGEKLFF

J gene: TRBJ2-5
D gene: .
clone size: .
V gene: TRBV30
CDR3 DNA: TGTGCCTGGAGTCTCTCGTCGGAGACCCAGTACTTC
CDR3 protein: CAWSLSSETQYF

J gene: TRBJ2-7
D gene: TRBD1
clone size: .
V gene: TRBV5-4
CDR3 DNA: TGTGCCAGCAGCCAGCCGGGACAGGTCTACGAGCAGTACTTC
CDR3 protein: CASSQPGQVYEQYF

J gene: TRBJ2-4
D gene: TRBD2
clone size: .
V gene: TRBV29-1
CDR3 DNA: TGCAGCGTAATAGGGGAGGGAAACATTCAGTACTTC
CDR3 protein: CSVIGEGNIQYF

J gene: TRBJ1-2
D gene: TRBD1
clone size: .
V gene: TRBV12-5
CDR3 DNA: TGTGCTAGTGGCCGGACAGGGGACAGCTATGGCTACACCTTC
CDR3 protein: CASGRTGDSYGYTF

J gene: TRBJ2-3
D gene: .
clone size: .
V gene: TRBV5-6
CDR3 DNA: TGTGCCAGCAGCCTGCCCAGGGCAGATACGCAGTATTTT
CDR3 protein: CASSLPRADTQYF

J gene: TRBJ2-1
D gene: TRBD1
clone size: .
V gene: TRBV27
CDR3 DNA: TGTGCCAGCAGTTTACTCGGACAGGGGGCGAATGAGCAGTTCTTC
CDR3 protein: CASSLLGQGANEQFF

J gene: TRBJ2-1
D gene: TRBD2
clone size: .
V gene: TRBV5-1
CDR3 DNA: TGCGCCAGCAGCCAGCGGGGGCCAGCCTACAATGAGCAGTTCTTC
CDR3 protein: CASSQRGPAYNEQFF

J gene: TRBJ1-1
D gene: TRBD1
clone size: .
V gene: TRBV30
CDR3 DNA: TGTGCCTGGAGCGATACCGCGACAGGGGCCACTGAAGCTTTCTTT
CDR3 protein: CAWSDTATGATEAFF

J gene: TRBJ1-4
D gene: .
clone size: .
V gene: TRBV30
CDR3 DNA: TGTGCCTGGAGTTCCACGGTGAATGAAAAACTGTTTTTT
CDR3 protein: CAWSSTVNEKLFF

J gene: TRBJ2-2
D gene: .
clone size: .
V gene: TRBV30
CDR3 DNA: TGTGCCTGGTCTCAGGGCTACGGGGAGCTGTTTTTT
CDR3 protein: CAWSQGYGELFF